A selection of T cell receptor beta chains follows, all from one sample in a study of glioma-infiltrating T cells. TCRdb reprocessed the multiplex PCR reads via MiXCR and lists one record per CDR3 protein. In the table there are tens of thousands of distinct CDR3 sequences, roughly 23% of which are singletons. The sequenced sample was glioma tissue, nonneoplastic brain tissue, or PBMCs (not recorded which). The receptors shown here come from a human donor with low-grade glioma or glioblastoma, undergoing nonglioma brain surgery, or in good health (not recorded which). Each CDR3 is given with its conserved first and last residue. Each record gives: J gene, clone size, D gene, V gene, CDR3 DNA, CDR3 protein. A D gene is named only where the DNA matches it firmly. Some rows have no size entry. The others give once, few or many, or a class for an expanded clone.

J: TRBJ2-3; size: NA; D: TRBD2; V: TRBV6-6; DNA: TGTGCCAGCAGTTCCCGGGGGGGGGGCACAGATACGCAGTATTTT; CDR3: CASSSRGGGTDTQYF
J: TRBJ1-2; size: many; D: NA; V: TRBV6-5; DNA: TGTGCCAGCAGTTACTCGCCAGGGAGTTCCTATGGCTACACCTTC; CDR3: CASSYSPGSSYGYTF
J: TRBJ2-4; size: few; D: TRBD2; V: TRBV19; DNA: TGTGCCAGTAGTATCTTGGCGGGAGGCAAAAACATTCAGTACTTC; CDR3: CASSILAGGKNIQYF
J: TRBJ1-2; size: NA; D: NA; V: TRBV19; DNA: TGTGCCAGTAGTATAGCGGGGGGACTCTATGGCTACACCTTC; CDR3: CASSIAGGLYGYTF
J: TRBJ2-4; size: many; D: NA; V: TRBV20-1; DNA: TGCAGTGCTAGAGACAACCGGGGGACATACATTCAGTACTTC; CDR3: CSARDNRGTYIQYF
J: TRBJ1-4; size: many; D: NA; V: TRBV27; DNA: TGTGCCAGCAGTTCCCCTAGAACAGGGCGAAATGAAAAACTGTTTTTT; CDR3: CASSSPRTGRNEKLFF
J: TRBJ2-7; size: few; D: NA; V: TRBV7-2; DNA: TGTGCCAGCAGCTCTAGCATTCTCGAGCAGTACTTC; CDR3: CASSSSILEQYF
J: TRBJ1-3; size: NA; D: NA; V: TRBV10-3; DNA: TGTGCCATCAGGGGGGTCGGACTAGTAAACACCATATATTTT; CDR3: CAIRGVGLVNTIYF
J: TRBJ2-7; size: many; D: NA; V: TRBV2; DNA: TGTGCCAGCAGTGAACGGGGTACTTGGGGAGAGCAGTACTTC; CDR3: CASSERGTWGEQYF
J: TRBJ1-2; size: many; D: NA; V: TRBV7-9; DNA: TGTGCCAGCAGCTTACTCCGGGAATATGGCTACACCTTC; CDR3: CASSLLREYGYTF
J: TRBJ2-1; size: many; D: NA; V: TRBV2; DNA: TGTGCCAGCGGCTCTACGGGCTATGAGCAGTTCTTC; CDR3: CASGSTGYEQFF
J: TRBJ1-1; size: many; D: TRBD1; V: TRBV28; DNA: TGTGCCAGCAGTTTATTGGGACAGGGGACTGAAGCTTTCTTT; CDR3: CASSLLGQGTEAFF
J: TRBJ1-2; size: many; D: NA; V: TRBV20-1; DNA: TGCAGTGCTAGACCCACGGGACTGACCGGGAGTGGCTACACCTTC; CDR3: CSARPTGLTGSGYTF
J: TRBJ2-7; size: NA; D: NA; V: TRBV20-1; DNA: TGCAGTGCTAGAGATCCCACCCGACAAGGTGGATCACACCTCCACTTC; CDR3: CSARDPTRQGGSHLHF
J: TRBJ2-7; size: many; D: NA; V: TRBV20-1; DNA: TGCAGTGCCGGTGCGTTCGAGCAGTACTTC; CDR3: CSAGAFEQYF
J: TRBJ1-5; size: NA; D: TRBD1; V: TRBV12-3/TRBV12-4; DNA: TGTGCCAGCAGTCCTCGTAGGACAGGGACTAAGGGGAATCAGCCCCAGCATTTT; CDR3: CASSPRRTGTKGNQPQHF
J: TRBJ1-2; size: few; D: NA; V: TRBV7-9; DNA: TGTGCCAGCACCCTGGGGGACTATGGCTACACCTTC; CDR3: CASTLGDYGYTF
J: TRBJ2-7; size: few; D: TRBD1; V: TRBV14; DNA: TGTGCCAGCAGCCAAGCGACAGGGTGGCACGAGCAGTACTTC; CDR3: CASSQATGWHEQYF
J: TRBJ2-1; size: many; D: NA; V: TRBV6-1; DNA: TGTGCCAGCAGATCGTTGAGGGTGTTGAATGAGCAGTTCTTC; CDR3: CASRSLRVLNEQFF
J: TRBJ2-1; size: NA; D: TRBD2; V: TRBV29-1; DNA: TGCAGCGTGCAACAGGCGATGATAGCGGGAGGGCCCAACAATGAGCAGTTCTTC; CDR3: CSVQQAMIAGGPNNEQFF
J: TRBJ1-2; size: many; D: NA; V: TRBV15; DNA: TGTGCCACCAGCAGAGATCTCAGCAGGGGAGGTTATTATGGCTACACCTTC; CDR3: CATSRDLSRGGYYGYTF
J: TRBJ2-3; size: many; D: NA; V: TRBV2; DNA: TGTGCCAGCAGTGACAAGGGTCGAGCAGATACGCAGTATTTT; CDR3: CASSDKGRADTQYF
J: TRBJ2-5; size: many; D: TRBD2; V: TRBV6-1; DNA: TGTGCCAGCAACGATTGGCGCGGGGGGCGTGAGACCCAGTACTTC; CDR3: CASNDWRGGRETQYF
J: TRBJ1-1; size: many; D: NA; V: TRBV6-6; DNA: TGTGCCAGCAGTTACCGGGAGGGGCGCGACACTGAAGCTTTCTTT; CDR3: CASSYREGRDTEAFF
J: TRBJ2-7; size: NA; D: NA; V: TRBV11-2; DNA: TGTGCCAGCAGCTCCAACCCGAGCTCCTACGAGCAGTACTTC; CDR3: CASSSNPSSYEQYF
J: TRBJ2-1; size: NA; D: TRBD2; V: TRBV7-7; DNA: TGTGCCAGCAGCTTAGCTAGCGGGAGAAACAATGAGCAGTTCTTC; CDR3: CASSLASGRNNEQFF
J: TRBJ2-7; size: many; D: NA; V: TRBV7-2; DNA: TGTGCCAGCAGCTCGTCCACCTACTACGAGCAGTACTTC; CDR3: CASSSSTYYEQYF
J: TRBJ2-7; size: many; D: TRBD2; V: TRBV27; DNA: TGTGCCAGCAGCTGGGGGGGAACAGCCTACGAGCAGTACTTC; CDR3: CASSWGGTAYEQYF
J: TRBJ2-5; size: many; D: NA; V: TRBV7-2; DNA: TGTGCCAGCAGCTGGTTAGGAGCCAAAGAGACCCAGTACTTC; CDR3: CASSWLGAKETQYF
J: TRBJ2-1; size: many; D: TRBD2; V: TRBV20-1; DNA: TGCAGTGCCCCAGGACTAGCGGGTAATGAGCAGTTCTTC; CDR3: CSAPGLAGNEQFF
J: TRBJ1-6; size: few; D: NA; V: TRBV12-3/TRBV12-4; DNA: TGTGCCAGCACCCCGGACAATTTCAATTCACCCCTCCACTTT; CDR3: CASTPDNFNSPLHF
J: TRBJ2-5; size: NA; D: NA; V: TRBV4-1; DNA: TGCGCCAGCAGCCAAGGGTATCGGGGTTTACAAGAGACCCAGTACTTC; CDR3: CASSQGYRGLQETQYF
J: TRBJ2-7; size: many; D: TRBD1; V: TRBV27; DNA: TGTGCCAGCAGTTCGGCCGGGACAGGGGGCCACGAGCAGTACTTC; CDR3: CASSSAGTGGHEQYF
J: TRBJ1-5; size: few; D: NA; V: TRBV30; DNA: TGTGCCTGGCAACAGAATAGCAATCAGCCCCAGCATTTT; CDR3: CAWQQNSNQPQHF
J: TRBJ1-1; size: medium-sized; D: NA; V: TRBV15; DNA: TGTGCCACCAGCCCCCGGGACGGATCTGAAGCTTTCTTT; CDR3: CATSPRDGSEAFF
J: TRBJ2-7; size: many; D: NA; V: TRBV27; DNA: TGTGCCAGCAGCATAGGGCCTCAACCCACCTACGAGCAGTACTTC; CDR3: CASSIGPQPTYEQYF
J: TRBJ2-7; size: NA; D: NA; V: TRBV6-1; DNA: TGCGCCAGCAGTGAAGCGATCGGGTGCTACGAGCAGTACTTC; CDR3: CASSEAIGCYEQYF
J: TRBJ2-2; size: many; D: NA; V: TRBV20-1; DNA: TGCAGTGCTTTCCGGGCGAACACCGGGGAGCTGTTTTTT; CDR3: CSAFRANTGELFF
J: TRBJ1-3; size: many; D: NA; V: TRBV6-6; DNA: TGTGCCAGCAGTTACACCGGACAGTCGGTGGGAAACACCATATATTTT; CDR3: CASSYTGQSVGNTIYF
J: TRBJ2-7; size: few; D: NA; V: TRBV10-2; DNA: TGCGCCAGCAGTGACCCAGCCGGGACGAGTTCCTACGAGCAGTACTTC; CDR3: CASSDPAGTSSYEQYF
J: TRBJ1-5; size: many; D: NA; V: TRBV7-8; DNA: TGTGCCAGCAGCCTCCGAGCGGGTTATCAGCCCCAGCATTTT; CDR3: CASSLRAGYQPQHF
J: TRBJ2-7; size: many; D: TRBD2; V: TRBV27; DNA: TGTGCCAGCAGTTTATTGATAAAGGGGCTAGCGGGAGGGCCTCGGGAGCAGTACTTC; CDR3: CASSLLIKGLAGGPREQYF
J: TRBJ2-7; size: few; D: TRBD2; V: TRBV4-1; DNA: TGCGCCAGCAGCCAAGCGACTAGCGGGAGGTTATACGAGCAGTACTTC; CDR3: CASSQATSGRLYEQYF
J: TRBJ2-5; size: many; D: NA; V: TRBV20-1; DNA: TGCAGTGCTAGAGATACCGGGACCCCGATAAGAGAGACCCAGTACTTC; CDR3: CSARDTGTPIRETQYF
J: TRBJ2-1; size: many; D: NA; V: TRBV5-1; DNA: TGCGCCAGCAGCTCCTGGGATTCGGATGAGCAGTTCTTC; CDR3: CASSSWDSDEQFF
J: TRBJ1-3; size: NA; D: NA; V: TRBV4-1; DNA: TGCACCAGCAGCCAAGACACGATTAGGGCTGGAAACACCATATATTTT; CDR3: CTSSQDTIRAGNTIYF
J: TRBJ1-5; size: many; D: NA; V: TRBV5-4; DNA: TGTGCCAGCAGCAACCGGGACAACAATCAGCCCCAGCATTTT; CDR3: CASSNRDNNQPQHF
J: TRBJ2-7; size: many; D: TRBD2; V: TRBV27; DNA: TGTGCCAGCAGTTTAGGCGGGGGGTGGTACGAGCAGTACTTC; CDR3: CASSLGGGWYEQYF
J: TRBJ1-1; size: many; D: NA; V: TRBV15; DNA: TGTGCCACCAGCAGAGACGGAGACAACACTGAAGCTTTCTTT; CDR3: CATSRDGDNTEAFF
J: TRBJ1-2; size: many; D: NA; V: TRBV6-1; DNA: TGTGCCAGCAGTCACTACAGGGACCCAGCCAACTATGGCTACACCTTC; CDR3: CASSHYRDPANYGYTF
J: TRBJ1-1; size: NA; D: NA; V: TRBV20-1; DNA: TGCAGCCCCAAGGGCCTGAGCACTGTAGCTTTCTTT; CDR3: CSPKGLSTVAFF
J: TRBJ2-7; size: many; D: TRBD1; V: TRBV6-1; DNA: TGTGCCAGCAGTGAAGGGCAGGGGGCCGCCTACGAGCAGTACTTC; CDR3: CASSEGQGAAYEQYF
J: TRBJ1-3; size: many; D: NA; V: TRBV20-1; DNA: TGCAGTGCTAGCGCAGACAGTCCCCCTGGAAACACCATATATTTT; CDR3: CSASADSPPGNTIYF
J: TRBJ2-5; size: many; D: TRBD2; V: TRBV6-6; DNA: TGTGCCAGCAGTTACTCGGGGACTAGCGGGGGGCTCAAAGAGACCCAGTACTTC; CDR3: CASSYSGTSGGLKETQYF
J: TRBJ2-3; size: many; D: NA; V: TRBV20-1; DNA: TGCAGTGCTAGAGAGGCAGGGACACAAGATACGCAGTATTTT; CDR3: CSAREAGTQDTQYF
J: TRBJ2-1; size: NA; D: NA; V: TRBV12-3/TRBV12-4; DNA: TGTGCCAGCAGTTTGGCCCAGGGCGGGAAGAGTTGGAATGAGCAGTTCTTC; CDR3: CASSLAQGGKSWNEQFF
J: TRBJ1-3; size: NA; D: TRBD1; V: TRBV3-1; DNA: TGTGCCAGCAGCCTTGGACAGGGGGCATCTGGAAACACCATATATTTT; CDR3: CASSLGQGASGNTIYF
J: TRBJ2-7; size: many; D: TRBD2; V: TRBV5-8; DNA: TGTGCCAGCAGCTCGGCGGGGGGGAGGTCAAAATCCTACGAGCAGTACTTC; CDR3: CASSSAGGRSKSYEQYF
J: TRBJ1-2; size: NA; D: NA; V: TRBV10-3; DNA: TGTGCCATCAGTGATTGGGGGAGTACAGGGAGGGGTACGGATGGCTACACCTTC; CDR3: CAISDWGSTGRGTDGYTF